This entry is about one T cell receptor beta chain. Per the authors' pipeline: Nucleated cell counts were estimated from reference gene primer amplification. Libraries were prepared by immunoSEQ multiplex PCR; TCRdb keeps only in-frame clonotypes and omits some of them. That table furnishes V, J and clone size, whereas the DNA furnished D and trimming. The sample contains nearly 200,000 clones, roughly 84% of which appear only once. V trimming: 0 bases; J trimming: 0 bases; junction bases outside the gene matches: 3. Germline CDR1 SGHTA, CDR2 FQGNSA. This CDR3 has 16 residues. The source of the sample is a study of blood T cell repertoires in COVID-19. On the study more broadly: Acute and convalescent COVID-19 samples came from the United States, Italy and Spain.

The TCR originated in a woman between 35 and 50 years old who had recovered from COVID-19. Source material: peripheral blood. This rearrangement joins TRBV7-2 to TRBJ2-3, with 7 nucleotides matching TRBD2. The CDR3 loop is CASSLASGSSTDTQYF. The DNA for the CDR3 is TGTGCCAGCAGCTTAGCTAGCGGGTCTAGCACAGATACGCAGTATTTT. The full variable domain, its missing parts supplied by reference TRBV7-2 and TRBJ2-3, is GAGVSQSPSNKVTEKGKDVELRCDPISGHTALYWYRQSLGQGLEFLIYFQGNSAPDKSGLPSDRFSAERTGGSVSTLTIQRTQQEDSAVYLCASSLASGSSTDTQYFGPGTRLTVL.